Listed here are 14 T cell receptor beta chains from one sample, sequenced in a study of cytotoxic CD8 clonotypes in ibrutinib-treated CLL. Some clones are missing from TCRdb's copy, which holds only in-frame ones; the method was immunoSEQ multiplex PCR. Altogether 130,000 to 150,000 clones are present, 70% to 80% being singletons, with the ten largest covering 9.5% to 15%. The specimen comprised PBMCs, sampled after 12 months of ibrutinib treatment. These TCRs come from a human donor with chronic lymphocytic leukemia.

The chain is built from TRBV4-1 and TRBJ2-7; TRBD2 agrees at 9 bases. The length of the CDR3 is 16 residues. V lost 0 bases to trimming and J lost 11 bases; unmatched junction nucleotides: 14. Germline V gene data show CDR1 as MGHRA and CDR2 as YSYEKL. CDR3 in amino acids: CASSQDLAGLIIGKYF. The CDR3 region has the DNA TGCGCCAGCAGCCAAGACCTAGCGGGATTGATAATCGGGAAGTACTTC.

The V call is TRBV6-1, the J call TRBJ1-2, with a possible D match to TRBD1 (6 bases). The V and J ends lost 3 bases and 7 bases respectively, with 24 bases between them. The germline CDR1 and CDR2 sequences are MNHNS and SASEGT. This CDR3 is 17 amino acids long. In DNA form, the CDR3 reads TGTGCCAGCAGTGATTCCGGGACATATAAGGGCCTAGTTGGCTACACCTTC. Translation gives CASSDSGTYKGLVGYTF.

V and J are TRBV7-9 and TRBJ2-7; D unresolved. With 1 base removed from V and 4 bases from J, the gap between germline ends came to 8 bases. CDR3 length: 13 amino acids. Germline lookup yields CDR1 SEHNR and CDR2 FQNEAQ (reference sequence). Written as DNA, the CDR3 is TGTGCCAGCAGCTTAGTACGCCAGTACGAGCAGTACTTC. Its protein product is CASSLVRQYEQYF.

This clone appeared a few times. The V call is TRBV5-1, the J call TRBJ2-5; possible D gene TRBD1, 5 bases. Germline V lookup: CDR1 SGHRS, CDR2 YFSETQ. The length of the CDR3 is 15 residues. The V and J ends lost 0 bases and 1 base respectively, with 10 bases between them. The CDR3 DNA follows: TGCGCCAGCAGCTTGGCCCAGGGCACCCAAGAGACCCAGTACTTC. This codes for CASSLAQGTQETQYF.

J is TRBJ1-2 and V is TRBV27; 8 bases match TRBD1. Germline V gives CDR1 MNHEY, CDR2 SMNVEV (reference sequence). The CDR3 sequence is 17 residues long. J gave up 4 bases and V 5 bases, and 15 bases lay outside the gene matches. The CDR3 protein is CASSKYQTGANFYGYTF. The CDR3 DNA is TGTGCCAGCAGTAAATACCAGACAGGGGCAAACTTCTATGGCTACACCTTC.

The rearrangement uses TRBV19 and TRBJ1-5, with 7 bases lining up with TRBD1. The V gene end was trimmed by 4 bases and the J gene end by 5 bases; junction bases not matched to a gene: 2. The CDR3 spans 13 residues. Per the germline V gene, CDR1 is LNHDA and CDR2 is SQIVND (reference sequence). The CDR3 region is CASSTDRDQPQHF. DNA for the CDR3: TGTGCCAGTAGTACCGACAGGGATCAGCCCCAGCATTTT.

The chain employs TRBV27 and TRBJ1-1; TRBD1 agrees at 7 bases. This CDR3 is built from 14 residues. The V and J ends lost 5 bases and 4 bases, in that order; junction bases with no gene match: 7. Germline values: CDR1 MNHEY, CDR2 SMNVEV (reference sequence). The CDR3 DNA reads as TGTGCCAGCAGTCCGGACAGGTTGGGCACTGAAGCTTTCTTT. As protein: CASSPDRLGTEAFF.

DNA of the CDR3: TGTGCCAGTTTTACCCCTAGCGGGAGGGACACCGGGGAGCTGTTTTTT. Its protein is CASFTPSGRDTGELFF. The chain employs TRBV6-4 and TRBJ2-2, with 12 positions matching TRBD2. The CDR3 covers 16 residues. Looked up from germline, CDR1 is MRHNA and CDR2 is SNTAGT. The V gene end was trimmed by 9 bases and the J gene end by 3 bases; junction bases not matched to a gene: 8.

V gene TRBV29-1 combines with J gene TRBJ2-1; TRBD1 matches at 11 bases. This CDR3 contains 13 residues. V was clipped by 6 bases and J by 5 bases; unmatched bases: 3. Germline V lookup: CDR1 SQVTM, CDR2 ANQGSEA. The CDR3 DNA reads TGCAGCGTCAGGACAGGGGGCAACAATGAGCAGTTCTTC. Its protein product is CSVRTGGNNEQFF.

The chain links TRBV29-1 to TRBJ2-3, with TRBD2 identical over 7 bases. CDR3 size: 17 residues. V lost 5 bases and J lost 0; bases outside the gene matches: 14. The germline V gene has CDR1 SQVTM and CDR2 ANQGSEA. The CDR3 sequence: CSVLGTGGQTSTDTQYF. The CDR3 DNA follows: TGCAGCGTTTTGGGGACGGGAGGCCAAACTAGCACAGATACGCAGTATTTT.

This chain joins TRBV29-1 and TRBJ2-3, with D hard to call. CDR3 size: 13 residues. With 8 bases removed from V and 0 bases from J, the gap between germline ends came to 12 bases. Germline values: CDR1 SQVTM, CDR2 ANQGSEA. CDR3 sequence reads: CSPRAPSTDTQYF. Written as DNA, the CDR3 is TGCAGCCCCCGGGCCCCTAGCACAGATACGCAGTATTTT.

This clone was found once. J is TRBJ2-2 and V is TRBV7-2, with 9 bases lining up with TRBD2. Per germline, CDR1 SGHTA and CDR2 FQGNSA. Germline trimming cut 3 bases from V and 0 bases from J; bases unmatched to any gene: 8. This CDR3 is built from 18 residues. CDR3 sequence reads: CASSLELAGLANTGELFF. The CDR3 coding sequence is TGTGCCAGCAGCTTGGAACTAGCGGGCCTTGCGAACACCGGGGAGCTGTTTTTT.

The chain has TRBV19 and TRBJ1-5; possibly TRBD1 for D (5 bases). The CDR3 length is 15 residues. Trimming removed 6 bases at V and 2 bases at J, with 14 bases between. Per germline, CDR1 LNHDA and CDR2 SQIVND (reference sequence). This CDR3 reads CASRGQDLGNQPQHF. The CDR3 DNA reads TGTGCCAGTAGGGGGCAGGACTTAGGCAATCAGCCCCAGCATTTT.

This chain joins TRBV6-5 and TRBJ1-5; D ambiguous. Trimming left V 3 bases short and J 0 bases short, with 3 bases between. The germline CDR1 and CDR2 sequences are MNHEY and SVGAGI. The CDR3 totals 13 residues. As DNA, the CDR3 is TGTGCCAGCAGTTATCATAGCAATCAGCCCCAGCATTTT. It translates to CASSYHSNQPQHF.